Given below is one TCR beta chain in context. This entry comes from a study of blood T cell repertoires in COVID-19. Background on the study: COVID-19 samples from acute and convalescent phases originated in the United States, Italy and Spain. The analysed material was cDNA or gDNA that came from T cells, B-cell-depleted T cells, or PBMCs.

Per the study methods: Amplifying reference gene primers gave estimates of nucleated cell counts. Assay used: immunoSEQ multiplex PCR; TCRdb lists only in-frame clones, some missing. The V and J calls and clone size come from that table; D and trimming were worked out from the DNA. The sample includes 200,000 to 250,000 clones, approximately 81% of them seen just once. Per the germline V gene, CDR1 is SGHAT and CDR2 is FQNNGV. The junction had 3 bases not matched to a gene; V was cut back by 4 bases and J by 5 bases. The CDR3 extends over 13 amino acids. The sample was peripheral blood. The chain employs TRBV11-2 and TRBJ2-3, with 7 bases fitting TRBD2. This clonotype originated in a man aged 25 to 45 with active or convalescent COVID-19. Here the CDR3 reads CASSSQRGDTQYF. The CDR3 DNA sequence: TGTGCCAGCAGCTCCCAGCGGGGAGATACGCAGTATTTT.